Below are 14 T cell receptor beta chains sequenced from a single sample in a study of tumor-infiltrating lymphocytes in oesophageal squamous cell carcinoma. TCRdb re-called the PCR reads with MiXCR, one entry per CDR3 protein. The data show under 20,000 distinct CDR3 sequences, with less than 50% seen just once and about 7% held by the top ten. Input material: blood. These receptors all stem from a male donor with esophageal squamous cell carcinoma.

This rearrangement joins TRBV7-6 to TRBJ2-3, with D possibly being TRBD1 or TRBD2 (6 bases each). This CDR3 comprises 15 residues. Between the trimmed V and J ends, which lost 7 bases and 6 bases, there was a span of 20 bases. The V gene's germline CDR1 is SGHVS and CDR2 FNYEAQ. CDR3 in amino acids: CASTLLWGAGDTQYF. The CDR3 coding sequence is TGTGCCAGCACCCTCCTGTGGGGGGCTGGGGATACGCAGTATTTT.

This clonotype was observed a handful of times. CDR3 in amino acids: CASSLRTSGRKETQYF. CDR3 DNA: TGTGCCAGCAGCCTCCGGACTAGCGGGAGAAAAGAGACCCAGTACTTC. The chain recombines TRBV7-6 with TRBJ2-5, with TRBD2 identical over 13 bases. The CDR3 has 16 amino acids. V dropped 5 bases and J dropped 3; count of bases not matched to a gene: 6. Germline values: CDR1 SGHVS, CDR2 FNYEAQ.

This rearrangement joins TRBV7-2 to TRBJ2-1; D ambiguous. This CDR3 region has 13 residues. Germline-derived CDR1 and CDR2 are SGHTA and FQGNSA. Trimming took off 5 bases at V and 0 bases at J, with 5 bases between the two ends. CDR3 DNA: TGTGCCAGCAGCCCCGGCTCCTACAATGAGCAGTTCTTC. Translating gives CASSPGSYNEQFF.

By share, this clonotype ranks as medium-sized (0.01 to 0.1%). CDR3 in amino acids: CASAWGRGNQETQYF. In nucleotides, the CDR3 is TGTGCCAGTGCTTGGGGACGGGGCAACCAAGAGACCCAGTACTTC. J is TRBJ2-5 and V is TRBV6-1, with D perhaps assigned TRBD1 or TRBD2 (5 bases each). Germline-derived CDR1 and CDR2 are MNHNS and SASEGT. The CDR3 is 15 amino acids. V gave up 9 bases and J gave up 0 bases, with 17 bases separating them.

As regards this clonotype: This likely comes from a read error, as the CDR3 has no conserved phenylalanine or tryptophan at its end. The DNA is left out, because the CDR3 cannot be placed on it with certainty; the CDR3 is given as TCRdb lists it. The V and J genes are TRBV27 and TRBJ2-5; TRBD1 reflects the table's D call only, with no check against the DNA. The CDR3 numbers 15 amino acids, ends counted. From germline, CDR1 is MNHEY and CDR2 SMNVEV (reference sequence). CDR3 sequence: CASSLTGNYGYTFGS.

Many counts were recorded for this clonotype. CDR3 amino acids: CASSEQGYEQYF. The CDR3 nucleotides are TGTGCCAGCAGCGAACAGGGGTACGAGCAGTACTTC. J is TRBJ2-7 and V is TRBV14; 7 bases match TRBD1. After removal of 5 bases from V and 4 bases from J, the junction contained 2 bases not matched to a gene. This CDR3 contains 12 residues. Germline lookup yields CDR1 SGHDN and CDR2 FVKESK.

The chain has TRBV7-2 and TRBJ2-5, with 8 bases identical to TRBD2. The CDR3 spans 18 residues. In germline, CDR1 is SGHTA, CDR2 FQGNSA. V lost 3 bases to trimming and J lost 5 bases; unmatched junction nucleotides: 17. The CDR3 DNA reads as TGTGCCAGCAGCTTTGGGGGTGGAGCGGGAGTGGGCTGGGAGACCCAGTACTTC. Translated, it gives CASSFGGGAGVGWETQYF.

CDR3 coding DNA: TGTGCCAGCAGCCAAGGGACAGGGTCATGGGAGCAGTACTTC. Translating it yields CASSQGTGSWEQYF. This chain links TRBV11-2 with TRBJ2-7, with 9 bases matching TRBD1. The junction had 9 bases not matched to a gene; V was cut back by 5 bases and J by 7 bases. The CDR3 consists of 14 residues. CDR1 is SGHAT and CDR2 is FQNNGV in the germline V gene.

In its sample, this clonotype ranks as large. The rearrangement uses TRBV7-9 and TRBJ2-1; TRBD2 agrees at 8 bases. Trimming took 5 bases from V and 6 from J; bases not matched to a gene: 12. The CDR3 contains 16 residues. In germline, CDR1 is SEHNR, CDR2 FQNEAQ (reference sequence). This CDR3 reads CASSTFRAGGLNEQFF. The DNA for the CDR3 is TGTGCCAGCAGCACATTCAGGGCGGGAGGACTCAATGAGCAGTTCTTC. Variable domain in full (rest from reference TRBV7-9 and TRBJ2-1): DTGVSQNPRHKITKRGQNVTFRCDPISEHNRLYWYRQTLGQGPEFLTYFQNEAQLEKSRLLSDRFSAERPKGSFSTLEIQRTEQGDSAMYLCASSTFRAGGLNEQFFGPGTRLTVL.

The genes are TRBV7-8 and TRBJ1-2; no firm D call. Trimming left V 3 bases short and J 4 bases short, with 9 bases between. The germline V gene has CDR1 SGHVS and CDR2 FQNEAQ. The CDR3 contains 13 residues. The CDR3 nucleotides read TGTGCCAGCAGCTTTGCAGCCCTCTATGGCTACACCTTC. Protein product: CASSFAALYGYTF.

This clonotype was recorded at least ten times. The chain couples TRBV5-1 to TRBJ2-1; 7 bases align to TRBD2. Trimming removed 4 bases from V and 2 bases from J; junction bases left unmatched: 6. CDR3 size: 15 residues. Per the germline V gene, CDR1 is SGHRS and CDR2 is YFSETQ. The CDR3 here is CASSPTSEPYNEQFF. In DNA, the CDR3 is TGCGCCAGCAGCCCAACTAGCGAACCCTACAATGAGCAGTTCTTC.

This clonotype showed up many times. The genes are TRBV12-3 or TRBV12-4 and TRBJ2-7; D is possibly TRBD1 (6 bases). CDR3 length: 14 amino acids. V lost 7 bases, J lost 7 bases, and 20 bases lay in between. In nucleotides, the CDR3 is TGTGCCAGCAATATAGGACGAGGGGACAATGAGCAGTACTTC. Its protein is CASNIGRGDNEQYF.

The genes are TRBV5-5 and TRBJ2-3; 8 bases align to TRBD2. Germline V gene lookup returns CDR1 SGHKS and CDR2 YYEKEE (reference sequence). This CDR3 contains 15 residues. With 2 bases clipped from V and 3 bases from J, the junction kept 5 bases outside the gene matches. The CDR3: CASSFRGGPTDTQYF. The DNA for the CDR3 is TGTGCCAGCAGCTTTCGGGGGGGGCCTACAGATACGCAGTATTTT.

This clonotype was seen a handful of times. The CDR3: CASSLGTGEQYF. Here the CDR3 DNA reads TGTGCCAGCAGCTTAGGGACAGGGGAGCAGTACTTC. The chain links TRBV7-8 to TRBJ2-1; 8 bases line up with TRBD1. The J call may be in error: the DNA end matches TRBJ2-7 better. Per germline, CDR1 SGHVS and CDR2 FQNEAQ. The CDR3 runs 12 residues.